This entry concerns a single TCR beta chain. The PCR employed 60 Vbeta primers together with 13 Jbeta primers. Libraries were prepared by immunoSEQ multiplex PCR; TCRdb keeps only in-frame clonotypes and omits some of them. The repertoire holds 100,000 to 150,000 clones, with more than 70% as singletons. The CDR3 has 16 residues. The germline V gene has CDR1 GTSNPN and CDR2 SVGIG (reference sequence). Trimming cost V 1 base and J 4 bases, with 20 bases left between them. These data belong to a study of cytomegalovirus exposure and HLA in healthy donors. The source of this sequence is a man aged 25-45 years in good health and CMV-seronegative. The V and J genes are TRBV30 and TRBJ2-7; tentatively, D is TRBD1 (6 bases). The sequencing input was PBMCs. This CDR3 is CAWSGPPRTEAYEQYF. CDR3 nucleotides: TGTGCCTGGAGTGGACCCCCCAGGACAGAAGCTTACGAGCAGTACTTC.